This T cell receptor beta chain was captured by sequencing in a study of cytomegalovirus exposure and HLA in healthy donors. Study results and caveats: Earlier findings revealed that most TCR beta V segments proved productive either about 87% or about 30% of the time. In a later analysis, TCR beta V- and J-gene trimming showed a link to a missense DCLRE1C variant.

With respect to this clone: No antigen is known for it.

PCR amplification relied on 60 Vbeta primers (plus 13 Jbeta primers). Clones were sequenced by immunoSEQ multiplex PCR, and TCRdb holds only the in-frame ones, with some missing. The sample records tens of thousands of clones, about 82% being singletons. The CDR3 is 12 residues long. Germline CDR1 is SEHNR and CDR2 is FQNEAQ (reference sequence). The germline V and J ends were trimmed by 4 bases and 3 bases, with 6 bases remaining between them. At collection, donors were nominally healthy, but unrecorded immune exposures were probable. The TCR comes from a woman in her twenties or thirties in good health and CMV-seronegative. The chain combines TRBV7-9 with TRBJ1-1, with D possibly TRBD1 on 5 matching bases. Sequenced input: PBMCs. CDR3 DNA sequence: TGTGCCAGCAGCTCCAGGGACACTGAAGCTTTCTTT. It encodes CASSSRDTEAFF.